The 11 T cell receptor beta chains presented below share a single source sample, sequenced in a study of tissue T cells after allogeneic stem cell transplantation. Sequencing was performed with immunoSEQ multiplex PCR; in TCRdb, only in-frame clones are kept and a portion is missing. The table for this sample gives approximately 70 clones. The specimen comprised transverse colon tissue, sampled at autopsy. The receptor set was obtained from a female patient between 40 and 69 years old with steroid-refractory graft-versus-host disease after an allogeneic stem cell transplant. The T cells may come from the graft donor.

The chain joins TRBV5-1 to TRBJ1-2, with 7 bases fitting TRBD1. There are 16 residues in the CDR3. Losses at the gene ends were 0 bases for V and 4 bases for J; bases not matched to a gene: 9. The germline V gene encodes CDR1 SGHRS and CDR2 YFSETQ. The CDR3 DNA reads as TGCGCCAGCAGCTTGGCAAAGGGACAGCTGCGCTATGGCTACACCTTC. Translating it yields CASSLAKGQLRYGYTF.

This clone was seen only once. This sequence joins TRBV3-1 (or the pseudogene TRBV3-2) and TRBJ2-3; 10 bases line up with TRBD2. CDR1 and CDR2 (germline): LGHDT, YNNKEL (reference sequence). The V segment lost 4 bases and the J segment 5 bases; nucleotides outside the gene matches: 6. This CDR3 has 15 amino acids. CDR3 coding DNA: TGTGCCAGCAGCCGGGTCCTAGCGGGGGAAGATACGCAGTATTTT. This encodes CASSRVLAGEDTQYF.

The chain has TRBV27 and TRBJ2-7; no definite D call. The CDR3 is 11 amino acids. The V gene's germline CDR1 is MNHEY and CDR2 SMNVEV (reference sequence). The V end was cut by 8 bases, the J end by 3 bases, with 8 bases between. The CDR3 sequence: CASGLFYEQYF. The CDR3, as DNA: TGTGCCAGCGGCCTCTTCTACGAGCAGTACTTC.

The genes are TRBV19 and TRBJ2-1, with TRBD2 identical over 12 bases. J lost 4 bases, V lost 3 bases, and 7 bases had no gene match. Germline V CDR1 and CDR2: LNHDA, SQIVND (reference sequence). The CDR3 is 17 amino acids. In DNA, the CDR3 is TGTGCCAGTAGTATGGCCCTGACTAGCGGGGGATACAATGAGCAGTTCTTC. Its translation is CASSMALTSGGYNEQFF. The complete variable domain, with remaining parts taken from reference TRBV19 and TRBJ2-1, reads DGGITQSPKYLFRKEGQNVTLSCEQNLNHDAMYWYRQDPGQGLRLIYYSQIVNDFQKGDIAEGYSVSREKKESFPLTVTSAQKNPTAFYLCASSMALTSGGYNEQFFGPGTRLTVL.

V is TRBV19 and J is TRBJ2-5; TRBD2 is a possible D gene (6 bases). V was shortened by 3 bases and J by 9 bases, with 17 bases between the two germline ends. Germline CDR1 is LNHDA and CDR2 is SQIVND (reference sequence). This CDR3 spans 14 amino acids. The CDR3 DNA follows: TGTGCCAGTAGTATGGGAGGTGGGGACGCGGCCCAGTACTTC. It is translated as CASSMGGGDAAQYF.

The V and J genes are TRBV6-1 and TRBJ2-1; D gene uncertain. In germline, CDR1 is MNHNS, CDR2 SASEGT. Trimming left V 2 bases short and J 5 bases short, with 13 bases between. The CDR3 extends over 15 amino acids. CDR3 loop: CASSETPPPNNEQFF. The CDR3 nucleotides are TGTGCCAGCAGTGAAACGCCTCCACCAAACAATGAGCAGTTCTTC.

The chain's CDR3 is CASLPGGTYGYTF. Written as DNA, the CDR3 is TGTGCCAGCCTCCCGGGGGGAACCTATGGCTACACCTTC. The genes are TRBV7-9 and TRBJ1-2, with a tentative D call TRBD1 (5 bases). The CDR3 spans 13 residues. Trimming took off 8 bases at V and 4 bases at J, with 14 bases between the two ends. Germline V gene data show CDR1 as SEHNR and CDR2 as FQNEAQ (reference sequence).

This chain links TRBV3-1 (or the pseudogene TRBV3-2) with TRBJ1-6, with D uncertain. The V gene lost 5 bases and the J gene lost 5 bases, with 19 bases spanning the gap. Per the germline V gene, CDR1 is LGHDT and CDR2 is YNNKEL (reference sequence). This CDR3 has 17 amino acids. This chain's CDR3 is CASSVLVPIHHNSPLHF. The CDR3 DNA reads as TGTGCCAGCAGCGTCCTCGTTCCCATACATCATAATTCACCCCTCCACTTT.

This clone was detected only once. The rearrangement uses TRBV4-2 and TRBJ2-7; D is undetermined. V was shortened by 2 bases and J by 6 bases, with 8 bases between the two germline ends. Per the germline V gene, CDR1 is LGHNA and CDR2 is YNFKEQ. This CDR3 contains 12 residues. The CDR3 loop reads CASSQKGIEQYF. For the CDR3, the DNA is TGTGCCAGCAGCCAAAAAGGGATCGAGCAGTACTTC.

Here the CDR3 reads CASSLGTSGSYEQFF. In nucleotides, the CDR3 is TGTGCCAGCAGTTTGGGGACTAGCGGGAGTTATGAGCAGTTCTTC. V usage is TRBV28 and J usage is TRBJ2-1; 14 nucleotides agree with TRBD2. With V trimmed by 3 bases and J by 8 bases, 3 bases remained unmatched. Germline CDR1 and CDR2: MDHEN and SYDVKM. CDR3 size: 15 residues.

The chain links TRBV6-1 to TRBJ1-2; D is unclear. The ends were cut back, 3 bases at V and 2 bases at J, with 10 bases in the middle. CDR1 MNHNS and CDR2 SASEGT come from the germline V gene. The CDR3 is 14 residues long. In DNA form, the CDR3 reads TGTGCCAGCAGTGATTATTACGGAAACTATGGCTACACCTTC. The encoded protein is CASSDYYGNYGYTF.